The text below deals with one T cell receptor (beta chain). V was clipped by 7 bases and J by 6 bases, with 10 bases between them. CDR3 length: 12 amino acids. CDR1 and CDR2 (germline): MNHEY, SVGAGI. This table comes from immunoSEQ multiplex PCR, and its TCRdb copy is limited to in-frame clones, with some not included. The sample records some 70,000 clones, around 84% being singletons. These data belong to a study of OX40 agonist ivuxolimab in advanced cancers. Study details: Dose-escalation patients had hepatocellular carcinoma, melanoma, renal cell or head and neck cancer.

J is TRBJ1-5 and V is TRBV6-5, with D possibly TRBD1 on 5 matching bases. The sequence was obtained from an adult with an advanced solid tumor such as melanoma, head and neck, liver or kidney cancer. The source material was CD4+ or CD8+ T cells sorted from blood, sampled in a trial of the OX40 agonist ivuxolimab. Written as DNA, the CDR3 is TGTGCCAGCACCAAGGGGCTTCAGCCCCAGCATTTT. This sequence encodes CASTKGLQPQHF.